The 15 T cell receptor beta chains below all came from one sample that was sequenced in a study of control samples from healthy donors and cancer patients (dated by TCRdb to the early 2020s). Library prep was done by the immunoSEQ multiplex PCR assay. The immuneACCESS repertoire file appears here via TCRdb, limited to in-frame rearrangements. These files lack a portion of the clones; in checked studies, under half of the deficit traces to unresolved V genes, and the cause of the others is not known. For this sample there are fewer than 30,000 clones; approximately 87% appear just once. Approximately 1.5% of the sample lies in the top ten. Sequences were obtained from PBMCs. The receptors were gathered from a woman in her thirties or forties with lung cancer.

Remarks on this clone: At one boundary the junction diverges from the germline segment, which might be a read error. V is TRBV15 and J is TRBJ1-2; D call uncertain. This CDR3 has 14 amino acids. Germline V gene data show CDR1 as LNHNV and CDR2 as YYDKDF (reference sequence). The CDR3 here is CVTSRSQERYGYTF. Here the CDR3 DNA reads TGTGTCACCAGCAGATCTCAGGAACGCTATGGCTACACCTTC.

The chain carries TRBV7-3 and TRBJ2-3, with TRBD2 matching over 8 bases. The CDR3 has 15 amino acids. CDR1 and CDR2 (germline): SGHTA, FQGTGA. Unmatched junction bases numbered 5, after V lost 2 bases and J lost 4 bases. The CDR3 bases are TGTGCCAGCAGCTTAGGGGGACTAGTGTCAGATACGCAGTATTTT. This translates into CASSLGGLVSDTQYF.

J is TRBJ1-3 and V is TRBV18, with 7 bases lining up with TRBD1. The CDR3 is 15 amino acids. J gave up 2 bases and V 3 bases, and 4 bases lay outside the gene matches. CDR1 KGHSH and CDR2 LQKENI come from the germline V gene. The DNA of the CDR3 is TGTGCCAGCTCACCTGGGACAGCTGCTGGAAACACCATATATTTT. It translates to CASSPGTAAGNTIYF.

The chain is built from TRBV15 and TRBJ1-1; D not resolved. Germline CDR1 is LNHNV and CDR2 is YYDKDF (reference sequence). Deletions cut 1 base from V and 4 bases from J, with 7 bases between. The CDR3 consists of 13 residues. CDR3 nucleotide sequence: TGTGCCACCAGCAGAGGGGGATTCACTGAAGCTTTCTTT. It translates to CATSRGGFTEAFF.

This chain joins TRBV20-1 and TRBJ1-1; unclear D gene. The germline gives CDR1 DFQATT, CDR2 SNEGSKA (reference sequence). V was clipped by 5 bases and J by 4 bases, with 8 bases between them. This CDR3 is built from 11 residues. In DNA form, the CDR3 reads TGCAGTGCTTGGCCCGGCACTGAAGCTTTCTTT. Its translation is CSAWPGTEAFF.

V and J are TRBV15 and TRBJ1-4; maybe TRBD1 (5 bases). V lost 9 bases and J lost 0, with 11 bases in between. The CDR3 is 14 residues long. CDR1 and CDR2 from the germline V gene are LNHNV and YYDKDF (reference sequence). CDR3 residues: CATAGGATNEKLFF. The CDR3 DNA reads TGTGCCACGGCGGGGGGGGCAACTAATGAAAAACTGTTTTTT.

This clone was counted only a few times. Other DNA sequences in this specimen translate into the identical CDR3. This chain uses TRBV6-1 with TRBJ2-7, with TRBD1 matching 10 bases. Trimming cost V 1 base and J 1 base; bases outside gene matches: 1. The CDR3 runs to 15 residues. Germline CDR1 is MNHNS and CDR2 is SASEGT. The CDR3 sequence is CASSEGTGGSYEQYF. The CDR3 bases are TGTGCCAGCAGTGAAGGGACAGGGGGTTCCTACGAGCAGTACTTC.

The J gene is TRBJ2-7, the V gene TRBV4-1; D gene uncertain. V was cut by 4 bases and J by 3 bases, with 10 bases left in between. CDR3 length equals 13 residues. Germline loops: CDR1 MGHRA, CDR2 YSYEKL. CDR3 loop: CASSPRTHYEQYF. The CDR3 DNA is TGCGCCAGCAGCCCTAGGACCCACTACGAGCAGTACTTC.

The chain joins TRBV19 to TRBJ1-6, with a possible D match to TRBD1 (5 bases). Looked up from germline, CDR1 is LNHDA and CDR2 is SQIVND (reference sequence). V lost 4 bases and J 7 bases, leaving 14 bases between the germline ends. The CDR3 loop spans 15 amino acids. CDR3 sequence reads: CASSRQHNSNSPLHF. The CDR3 bases are TGTGCCAGTAGTAGACAGCACAACAGCAATTCACCCCTCCACTTT.

The CDR3 DNA is TGTGCCAGCAGCCCCCCGGGGAACACCGGGGAGCTGTTTTTT. Its protein is CASSPPGNTGELFF. The chain recombines TRBV7-3 with TRBJ2-2; D is uncertain. CDR1 and CDR2 (germline): SGHTA, FQGTGA. The CDR3 covers 14 residues. V was shortened by 5 bases and J by 1 base, with 8 bases between the two germline ends.

This clone has a single count. This rearrangement joins TRBV7-2 to TRBJ1-2; 8 bases fit TRBD1. V lost 7 bases, J lost 8 bases, and 9 bases stayed unmatched. The CDR3 sequence is 13 residues long. Germline CDR1 is SGHTA and CDR2 is FQGNSA. CDR3 nucleotides: TGTGCCAGCACCGAAGGGCAGGGGGCCGGCTACACCTTC. This encodes CASTEGQGAGYTF.

The chain carries TRBV15 and TRBJ2-2; TRBD2 matches at 7 bases. V shed 1 base and J 5 bases; nucleotides not matched to a gene: 4. The CDR3 spans 15 residues. CDR1 is LNHNV, CDR2 YYDKDF, per germline (reference sequence). The CDR3 sequence is CATSRAGEGTGELFF. CDR3 DNA sequence: TGTGCCACCAGCAGAGCCGGGGAGGGGACCGGGGAGCTGTTTTTT.

CDR3 DNA sequence: TGTGCCAGCAGACATACGAGGAACACTGAAGCTTTCTTT. Amino acids: CASRHTRNTEAFF. The chain combines TRBV6-5 with TRBJ1-1; D unclear. Germline CDR1 is MNHEY and CDR2 is SVGAGI. The CDR3 covers 13 residues. V lost 6 bases to trimming and J lost 1 base, with 9 bases between them.

The genes are TRBV6-2 or TRBV6-3 and TRBJ2-2; D tentatively fits TRBD1 or TRBD2 (5 bases each). With 6 bases removed from V and 6 bases from J, the gap between germline ends came to 14 bases. Per the germline V gene, CDR1 is MNHEY and CDR2 is SVGEGT. CDR3 length: 14 residues. CDR3 DNA: TGTGCCAGCAGCAAAATTCCGGGGCCCGGGGAGCTGTTTTTT. This translates into CASSKIPGPGELFF.

The chain employs TRBV5-1 and TRBJ2-6; 7 positions match TRBD1. V dropped 0 bases and J dropped 2; count of bases not matched to a gene: 2. The V gene's germline CDR1 is SGHRS and CDR2 YFSETQ. This CDR3 spans 16 amino acids. The CDR3 nucleotides are TGCGCCAGCAGCTTGGAAGGGGGCGCTGGGGCCAACGTCCTGACTTTC. It specifies CASSLEGGAGANVLTF.